A selection of T cell receptor beta chains follows, all from one sample in a study of blood T cell repertoires in COVID-19. The repertoire was sequenced with immunoSEQ multiplex PCR; TCRdb's copy has only in-frame clones and lacks some. Of hundreds of thousands of clones in the sample, approximately 86% are singletons; the top ten hold more than 0.55%. Sequencing input: peripheral blood. Receptor source: a human donor in a cohort sampled during active COVID-19. CDR3s include the opening cysteine and the closing phenylalanine or tryptophan. A D gene is named only where the DNA matches it firmly. Rows may omit the clone size; those that give it use once, few, many or a size class.

TRBD2,.,TRBV28,TRBJ2-7,TGTGCCAGCAGTTTATGGGGACTAGCGGGAGTCTCCGAGCAGTACTTC,CASSLWGLAGVSEQYF
.,.,TRBV27,TRBJ1-3,TGTGCCAGCAGTTTATCCACCACACTGGACAGTTACTCTGGAAACACCATATATTTT,CASSLSTTLDSYSGNTIYF
TRBD2,.,TRBV19,TRBJ2-7,TGTGCCAGTAGTATTCGAGGGACTAGCGGGTTTTACGAGCAGTACTTC,CASSIRGTSGFYEQYF
.,.,TRBV5-1,TRBJ2-7,TGCGCCAGCAGCTTGGGTTACAGGGAATACGAGCAGTACTTC,CASSLGYREYEQYF
TRBD1,.,TRBV5-8,TRBJ2-7,TGTGCCAGCAGCTTCCGGGACAGGATGACCTACGAGCAGTACTTC,CASSFRDRMTYEQYF
.,.,TRBV12-1,TRBJ2-7,TGTGCCAGCAGCCTGCGAGCCATTCGAAAGACAAACGAGCAGTACTTC,CASSLRAIRKTNEQYF
TRBD2,.,TRBV27,TRBJ2-7,TGTGCCAGCAGTTTATTTTTAGCGGGAGTCTACGAGCAGTACTTC,CASSLFLAGVYEQYF
TRBD2,.,TRBV3-1/TRBV3-2,TRBJ2-4,TGTGCCAGCAGCCAAGAAAAGGGTTTTGCTAGCGGGAATTGCAAAAACATTCAGTACTTC,CASSQEKGFASGNCKNIQYF
TRBD1,.,TRBV28,TRBJ1-2,TGTGCCAGCAGTTCCCCGGGACAGGGGAAAGGCTACACCTTC,CASSSPGQGKGYTF
.,.,TRBV19,TRBJ2-1,TGTGCCAGTAGTGGGGGCGCTAGCGGAGGCCTCTACAATGAGCAGTTCTTC,CASSGGASGGLYNEQFF
.,.,TRBV11-2,TRBJ2-7,TGTGCCAGCAGCTTAACAGAGCTAACCTACGAGCAGTACTTC,CASSLTELTYEQYF
TRBD2,.,TRBV27,TRBJ2-7,TGTGCCAGCAGTCCCGGGGTAGCGGGAGCCTCCGAGCAGTACTTC,CASSPGVAGASEQYF
.,.,TRBV3-1/TRBV3-2,TRBJ2-3,TGTGCCAGCAGCCAAGACTACAGTCATAGCACAGATACGCAGTATTTT,CASSQDYSHSTDTQYF
TRBD1,.,TRBV4-3,TRBJ1-1,TGCGCCAGCAGCCGACGACAGGGGTCAGACACTGAAGCTTTCTTT,CASSRRQGSDTEAFF
.,few,TRBV27,TRBJ1-5,TGTGCCAGCAGTCGGGACGGGGGACCCAATCAGCCCCAGCATTTT,CASSRDGGPNQPQHF
.,.,TRBV6-2/TRBV6-3,TRBJ1-5,TGTGCCAGCAGTTACCTATCCAGCGGAAGCAATCAGCCCCAGCATTTT,CASSYLSSGSNQPQHF
TRBD2,.,TRBV7-9,TRBJ2-2,TGTGCCAGCAGCTTAGTACTAGCGCACACCGGGGAGCTGTTTTTT,CASSLVLAHTGELFF
.,.,TRBV24-1,TRBJ1-4,TGTGCCACCGGGGGACTAAAGCAGAGAAGAAAAACTGTTTTT,CATGGLKQRRKTVF
.,.,TRBV19,TRBJ1-4,TGTGCCAGTAGTATAGCCCAGGGAGGTAATGAAAAACTGTTTTTT,CASSIAQGGNEKLFF
TRBD2,.,TRBV6-5,TRBJ2-1,TGTGCCAGCAGTTTCGGCGGGGGGCAGTTCTTC,CASSFGGGQFF
.,.,TRBV21-1,TRBJ1-1,TGTGCCAGCAGCCCTCAAATTTATCCGGGGGGATTGGGCACTGAAGCTTTCTTT,CASSPQIYPGGLGTEAFF
TRBD1,.,TRBV27,TRBJ1-3,TGTGCCAGCAGTTCCCGGGACAGGGGGCAAGTAAGTGGAAACACCATATATTTT,CASSSRDRGQVSGNTIYF
TRBD1,.,TRBV5-6,TRBJ1-3,TGTGCCAGCAGCTTCAGGGGGGGAAACACCATATATTTT,CASSFRGGNTIYF
.,.,TRBV30,TRBJ1-1,TGTGCCTGGAGTGTAACAGGCCTAAACACTGAAGCTTTCTTT,CAWSVTGLNTEAFF
.,.,TRBV30,TRBJ2-7,TGTGCCTGGAGTGCCGGGATAACCTACGAGCAGTACTTC,CAWSAGITYEQYF
.,.,TRBV19,TRBJ1-3,TGTGCCAGTAGTATCCTCTCTGGAAACACCATATATTTT,CASSILSGNTIYF
.,.,TRBV3-1/TRBV3-2,TRBJ1-1,TGTGCCAGCAGCCAAGCTGTGGGGCAAGCTTTCTTT,CASSQAVGQAFF
.,.,TRBV6-5,TRBJ1-1,TGTGCCAGCAGTTTATACGGGGCCGAGGGGGTCACTGAAGCTTTCTTT,CASSLYGAEGVTEAFF
.,few,TRBV28,TRBJ1-2,TGTGCCAGCAGTTTACTTAGGACAGATAGCTATGGCTACACCTTC,CASSLLRTDSYGYTF
.,few,TRBV27,TRBJ1-1,TGTGCCTCGAGCCAGGACAGAACGAACACTGAAGCTTTCTTT,CASSQDRTNTEAFF
TRBD2,.,TRBV18,TRBJ2-4,TGTGCCAGCTCACCACCGGGAGGGGAGCCCAAAAACATTCAGTACTTC,CASSPPGGEPKNIQYF
.,.,TRBV4-3,TRBJ1-2,TGCGCCAGCAGCCAAGGGGATGGGGGGGTCAACTATGGCTACACCTTC,CASSQGDGGVNYGYTF
TRBD2,.,TRBV7-3,TRBJ2-1,TGTGCCAGCAGCTTACTGAAAAGCGGGAGTGGTTCCTACAATGAGCAGTTCTTC,CASSLLKSGSGSYNEQFF
.,.,TRBV19,TRBJ2-7,TGTGCCAGTAGTATCAACCAGGAGGGTATAGGCGAGCAGTACTTC,CASSINQEGIGEQYF
.,.,TRBV9,TRBJ1-5,TGTGCCAGCAGCGTAGGGGGGGATAGCAATCAGCCCCAGCATTTT,CASSVGGDSNQPQHF
.,.,TRBV9,TRBJ1-2,TGTGCCAGCAGCGCCCTCAGGGCGCAAAGGGGTGGCTACACCTTC,CASSALRAQRGGYTF
.,.,TRBV7-8,TRBJ1-3,TGTGCCAGCAGCCCTCAGGCGACGTCCTCTGGAAACACCATATATTTT,CASSPQATSSGNTIYF
TRBD1,.,TRBV10-2,TRBJ1-4,TGCGCCAGCAGTGACGCCCGACAGGGCCTTTATGAAAAACTGTTTTTT,CASSDARQGLYEKLFF
.,.,TRBV30,TRBJ1-3,TGTGCCTGGAGTGCGGGAAACACCATATATTTT,CAWSAGNTIYF
TRBD1,.,TRBV30,TRBJ1-4,TGTGCCTGGAGTGCGGGACAGGGGCTCAGTGACCGACTGTTTTTT,CAWSAGQGLSDRLFF
TRBD1,.,TRBV7-3,TRBJ1-2,TGTGCCAGCAGCTTGGGACAGAACTATGGCTACACCTTC,CASSLGQNYGYTF
.,.,TRBV12-3/TRBV12-4,TRBJ1-2,TGTGCCAGCAGTTTCGGCCAGGGGAGTGGCTACACCTTC,CASSFGQGSGYTF
TRBD2,once,TRBV27,TRBJ2-7,TGTGCCAGCAGTTTAAACGGTCGTAGCGGGAGTTACGAGCAGTACTTC,CASSLNGRSGSYEQYF
.,.,TRBV7-6,TRBJ2-7,TGTGCCAGCAGCTTGGGGGGTTTTGCCTACGAGCAGTACTTC,CASSLGGFAYEQYF
.,.,TRBV6-5,TRBJ1-4,TGTGCCAGCAGTTACGGGGCAGGGTGGAGTGAAAAACTGTTTTTT,CASSYGAGWSEKLFF
TRBD2,.,TRBV11-2,TRBJ2-7,TGTGCCAGCAGCATTAGCGGGGGGCCTACCTACGAGCAGTACTTC,CASSISGGPTYEQYF
TRBD2,.,TRBV4-1,TRBJ2-7,TGCGCCAGCAGCCAAGGGAGATCAGCGGGAGTTATCTACGAGCAGTACTTC,CASSQGRSAGVIYEQYF
.,once,TRBV7-2,TRBJ1-1,TGTGCCAGCAGCTACGACGGGATGAACACTGAAGCTTTCTTT,CASSYDGMNTEAFF
.,.,TRBV11-2,TRBJ2-6,TGTGCCAGCAGCTTAGACGGGTTTAGGTCGCCTGGGGCCAACGTCCTGACTTTC,CASSLDGFRSPGANVLTF
.,.,TRBV11-2,TRBJ1-5,TGTGCCAGCAGCTTAGGAGGTTCGGGAGCTCAGCCCCAGCATTTT,CASSLGGSGAQPQHF
.,.,TRBV7-2,TRBJ1-1,TGTGCCAGCAGCCGTTCAAGACAGGTTCTGAACACTGAAGCTTTCTTT,CASSRSRQVLNTEAFF
.,.,TRBV11-2,TRBJ1-2,TGTGCCAGCAGCTTGTCGGGTGAGGAGTACTATGGCTACACCTTC,CASSLSGEEYYGYTF
TRBD2,.,TRBV9,TRBJ2-3,TGTGCCAGCAGTAGGGGCGGGGGGCTGGCAGATACGCAGTATTTT,CASSRGGGLADTQYF
.,.,TRBV30,TRBJ1-2,TGTGCCTGGACTTTTCGGGGGTCCTTCCGGGGAGGCTACACCTTC,CAWTFRGSFRGGYTF
.,.,TRBV9,TRBJ1-2,TGTGCCAGCAGCGCAGCTAACTATGGCTACACCTTC,CASSAANYGYTF
.,.,TRBV27,TRBJ2-1,TGTGCCAGCAGTTTTTATGGCGGTGAGCAGTTCTTC,CASSFYGGEQFF
TRBD1,.,TRBV6-5,TRBJ1-5,TGTGCCAGCTGTACTCCGGGACAGGCAAATCAGCCCCAGCATTTT,CASCTPGQANQPQHF
TRBD2,.,TRBV5-8,TRBJ2-4,TGTGCCAGCAGCTTAGGCCTAGCGGGGGCCTTAAACATTCAGTACTTC,CASSLGLAGALNIQYF
TRBD1,.,TRBV7-9,TRBJ2-1,TGTGCCAGCAGCCCTGGGGACAGGGCGCATGGTGAGCAGTTCTTC,CASSPGDRAHGEQFF
TRBD1,.,TRBV19,TRBJ1-1,TGTGCCAGTAAGACAGGGGACACTGAAGCTTTCTTT,CASKTGDTEAFF